This T cell receptor beta chain was recorded in a study of spatial heterogeneity in lung cancer. Across the whole study: Raw reads contained each unique TCR and UMI combination more than ten times on average. General study points: Among blood samples, ubiquitous expanded tumor TCRs appeared more at resection than at follow-up.

Unique molecular identifiers, one per molecule, were present on every TCR cDNA molecule. TCRdb fed the 5' RACE reads into MiXCR, producing one record per CDR3 protein. Here the sample spans approximately 25,000 distinct CDR3 sequences, over 3% being singletons. The sample holds many counts of this clonotype. Its antigen remains unknown. There are 16 residues in the CDR3. The germline V and J ends were trimmed by 5 bases and 5 bases, with 19 bases remaining between them. Germline CDR1 and CDR2: SEHNR and FQNEAQ (reference sequence). Time point here: sample taken at primary tumor resection. Whole RNA, isolated from tumor, nontumor lung or frozen PBMC, was sequenced without prior sorting.

The input for sequencing was PBMCs, taken at surgery. The TCR sequence derives from a female donor with early-stage non-small cell lung cancer. The rearrangement joins TRBV7-9 to TRBJ2-1; D tentatively reads TRBD1 or TRBD2 (5 bases each). The CDR3 nucleotides read TGTGCCAGCAGCCGCACGGGCGCCGGGACCAACAATGAGCAGTTCTTC. Protein product: CASSRTGAGTNNEQFF.